The sequence of this T cell receptor (beta chain) was determined in a study of blood T cell repertoires in COVID-19. Study-wide background: The origin of the acute and convalescent COVID-19 samples was the United States, Italy and Spain. PBMCs, B-cell-depleted T cells, or T cells provided the cDNA or gDNA that made up the material.

Looked up from germline, CDR1 is LGHNA and CDR2 is YSLEER. The CDR3 runs to 15 residues. V shed 0 bases and J shed 2 bases, with 10 bases lying between them. Original analysis: How many nucleated cells were present was estimated from reference gene primer amplification. This table comes from immunoSEQ multiplex PCR, and its TCRdb copy is limited to in-frame clones, with some not included. The DNA gave D and trimming, while V, J and clone size come from that table. This sample has roughly 30,000 clones, with 68% found just once. The chain recombines TRBV4-3 with TRBJ1-2, with a tentative D call TRBD1 (5 bases). This receptor was taken from a human donor in a cohort sampled during active COVID-19. The sequenced sample was peripheral blood. The CDR3 loop reads CASSQDPGSNYGYTF. The CDR3 DNA is TGCGCCAGCAGCCAAGATCCAGGGTCGAACTATGGCTACACCTTC.